A single sample gave rise to the 10 T cell receptor beta chains below, sequenced in a study of T cell responses to AZD1222 COVID-19 vaccine. TCRdb's table, derived via immunoSEQ multiplex PCR, lists solely in-frame clones and lacks some. This table holds over 150,000 clones, about 86% found once. The material sequenced was peripheral blood, taken on day 0 of AZD1222 vaccination. The receptor source for this set is an adult in good health.

The V gene is TRBV29-1, the J gene TRBJ2-1; D gene uncertain. The V gene's germline CDR1 is SQVTM and CDR2 ANQGSEA. V was trimmed by 0 bases and J by 4 bases, leaving 19 bases between them. This CDR3 has 17 residues. CDR3 residues: CSVEDHVGPKLYNEQFF. The DNA for the CDR3 is TGCAGCGTTGAAGATCATGTAGGGCCCAAATTATACAATGAGCAGTTCTTC.

This chain connects TRBV6-2 or TRBV6-3 to TRBJ1-5; tentative D call: TRBD1 (6 bases). CDR1 and CDR2 from the germline V gene are MNHEY and SVGEGT. Between the trimmed V and J ends, which lost 5 bases and 4 bases, there was a span of 15 bases. This CDR3 contains 15 residues. The CDR3, as DNA: TGTGCCAGCAGTCCCCTGGGGGCCTTGAATCAGCCCCAGCATTTT. Translated, it gives CASSPLGALNQPQHF.

J is TRBJ2-3 and V is TRBV30; 9 nucleotides match TRBD2. This CDR3 region has 15 residues. Germline V CDR1 and CDR2: GTSNPN, SVGIG (reference sequence). With V trimmed by 2 bases and J by 6 bases, 9 bases remained unmatched. The CDR3 bases are TGTGCCTGGAGTATTAGCGGGAGCATGTTGGATACGCAGTATTTT. Translating it yields CAWSISGSMLDTQYF.

The chain uses TRBV4-3 and TRBJ2-7; a weak D match, TRBD1 (6 bases). The CDR3 runs 19 residues. V shed 0 bases and J shed 5 bases, with 26 bases lying between them. CDR1 and CDR2 from the germline V gene are LGHNA and YSLEER. The CDR3 is CASSQDARSQGIYTHEQYF. CDR3 nucleotide sequence: TGCGCCAGCAGCCAAGACGCGCGGAGCCAGGGGATCTACACCCACGAGCAGTACTTC.

The chain carries TRBV5-1 and TRBJ1-5; TRBD1 might be the D (6 bases). Germline CDR1 is SGHRS and CDR2 is YFSETQ. This CDR3 spans 14 amino acids. V dropped 0 bases and J dropped 3 bases, with 7 bases sitting between them. The CDR3: CASSLGQANQPQHF. CDR3 DNA sequence: TGCGCCAGCAGCTTGGGACAGGCCAATCAGCCCCAGCATTTT.

This clone appeared once. The chain uses TRBV4-2 and TRBJ1-5; D is possibly TRBD1 (6 bases). Germline V gene lookup returns CDR1 LGHNA and CDR2 YNFKEQ. Deletions cut 1 base from V and 6 bases from J, with 16 bases between. The CDR3 spans 16 residues. CDR3 sequence reads: CASSQVPGAEIQPQHF. In DNA form, the CDR3 reads TGTGCCAGCAGCCAAGTCCCGGGGGCTGAGATTCAGCCCCAGCATTTT.

This chain's CDR3 is CASSSGQYNSPLHF. CDR3 in DNA: TGCGCCAGCAGCTCGGGACAGTATAATTCACCCCTCCACTTT. The chain has TRBV5-1 and TRBJ1-6; 7 bases align to TRBD1. J gave up 4 bases and V 3 bases, and 1 base lay outside the gene matches. The germline V gene encodes CDR1 SGHRS and CDR2 YFSETQ. The CDR3 runs 14 residues. Looking up the rest from reference TRBV5-1 and TRBJ1-6 gives the full variable domain: KAGVTQTPRYLIKTRGQQVTLSCSPISGHRSVSWYQQTPGQGLQFLFEYFSETQRNKGNFPGRFSGRQFSNSRSEMNVSTLELGDSALYLCASSSGQYNSPLHFGNGTRLTVT.

In regard to this clone: This specimen includes other DNA sequences encoding the same CDR3. The chain links TRBV5-1 to TRBJ1-1; 7 nucleotides line up with TRBD1. CDR3 length: 13 amino acids. The V gene's germline CDR1 is SGHRS and CDR2 YFSETQ. V trimming: 1 base; J trimming: 3 bases; junction bases outside the gene matches: 0. Written as DNA, the CDR3 is TGCGCCAGCAGCTTGCAGGGGGACACTGAAGCTTTCTTT. It specifies CASSLQGDTEAFF.

The chain carries TRBV7-3 and TRBJ2-5; 7 bases are a match to TRBD1. Germline values: CDR1 SGHTA, CDR2 FQGTGA. V gave up 5 bases and J gave up 3 bases; unmatched junction bases: 6. The CDR3 runs to 14 residues. The CDR3 loop reads CASSTPTGKETQYF. The CDR3 nucleotides read TGTGCCAGCAGCACACCGACAGGGAAAGAGACCCAGTACTTC.

In its sample, this clone was seen a few times. The chain uses TRBV19 and TRBJ2-3; the match to TRBD1 covers 8 bases. CDR1 and CDR2 from the germline V gene are LNHDA and SQIVND (reference sequence). After removal of 3 bases from V and 6 bases from J, the junction contained 8 bases not matched to a gene. The CDR3 is 15 amino acids. CDR3 coding DNA: TGTGCCAGTAGTATCAACAGGGGGGATAGGGATACGCAGTATTTT. Protein sequence: CASSINRGDRDTQYF.